This section outlines one TCR beta chain sequence together with its context. This entry comes from a study of blood T cell repertoires in COVID-19. For the study at large: T cells, B-cell-depleted T cells, or PBMCs provided the cDNA or gDNA that served as material.

Original data processing: Reference gene primer amplification gave nucleated cell count estimates. Assay used: immunoSEQ multiplex PCR; TCRdb lists only in-frame clones, some missing. V and J calls and clone size are given by that table; D and trimming were obtained from the DNA. The sample lists 200,000 to 300,000 clones; roughly 88% were seen once. The V end was cut by 4 bases, the J end by 7 bases, with 5 bases between. Germline CDR1 is SGHVS and CDR2 is FQNEAQ. The CDR3 has 12 residues. The chain uses TRBV7-8 and TRBJ1-6; D gene ambiguous. Sequencing input: peripheral blood. The origin of this receptor is a human donor in a cohort sampled during active COVID-19. CDR3 loop: CASSYRNSPLHF. CDR3 DNA sequence: TGTGCCAGCAGCTATCGGAATTCACCCCTCCACTTT.